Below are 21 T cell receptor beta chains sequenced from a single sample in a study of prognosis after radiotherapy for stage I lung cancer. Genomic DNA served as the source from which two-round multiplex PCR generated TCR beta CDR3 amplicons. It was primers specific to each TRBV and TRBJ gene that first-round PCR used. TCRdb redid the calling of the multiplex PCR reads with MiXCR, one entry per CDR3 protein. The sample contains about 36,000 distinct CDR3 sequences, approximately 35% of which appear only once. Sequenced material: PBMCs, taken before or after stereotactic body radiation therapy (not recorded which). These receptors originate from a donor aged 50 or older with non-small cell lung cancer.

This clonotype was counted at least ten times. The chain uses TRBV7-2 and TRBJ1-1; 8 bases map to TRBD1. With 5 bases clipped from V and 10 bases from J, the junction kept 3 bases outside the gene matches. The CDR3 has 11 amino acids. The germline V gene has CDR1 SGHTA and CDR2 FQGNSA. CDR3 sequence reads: CASSTGGRAFF. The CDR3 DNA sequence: TGTGCCAGCAGCACAGGGGGTAGAGCTTTCTTT.

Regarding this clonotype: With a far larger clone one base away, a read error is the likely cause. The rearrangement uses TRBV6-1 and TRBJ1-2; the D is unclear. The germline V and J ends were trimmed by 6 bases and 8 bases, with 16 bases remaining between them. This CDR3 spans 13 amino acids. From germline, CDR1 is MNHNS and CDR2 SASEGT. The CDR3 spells CASSHGLERGYTF. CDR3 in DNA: TGTGCCAGCAGCCACGGATTGGAGCGGGGCTACACCTTC.

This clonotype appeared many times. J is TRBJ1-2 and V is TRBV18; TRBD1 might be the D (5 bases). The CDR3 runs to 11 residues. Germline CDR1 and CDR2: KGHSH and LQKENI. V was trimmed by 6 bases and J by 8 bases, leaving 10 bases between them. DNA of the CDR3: TGTGCCAGCTCGGTTGGGGGAGGCTACACCTTC. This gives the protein CASSVGGGYTF.

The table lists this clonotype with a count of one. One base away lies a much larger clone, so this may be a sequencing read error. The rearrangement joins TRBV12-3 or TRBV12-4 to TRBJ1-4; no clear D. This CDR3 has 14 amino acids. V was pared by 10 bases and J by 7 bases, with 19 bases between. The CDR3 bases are TGTGCCAACACCGCGATTCTGGTCCGTGAAAAACTGTTTTTT. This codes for CANTAILVREKLFF.

CDR3 coding DNA: TGTGCCAGCAGTGACACCAGCCAGGGGCCTAGTTCAGGATATGGCTACACCTTC. Its translation is CASSDTSQGPSSGYGYTF. The chain is built from TRBV6-1 and TRBJ1-2, with D tentatively TRBD1 (6 bases). The CDR3 length is 18 residues. Looked up from germline, CDR1 is MNHNS and CDR2 is SASEGT. V lost 3 bases and J lost 5, with 25 bases in between.

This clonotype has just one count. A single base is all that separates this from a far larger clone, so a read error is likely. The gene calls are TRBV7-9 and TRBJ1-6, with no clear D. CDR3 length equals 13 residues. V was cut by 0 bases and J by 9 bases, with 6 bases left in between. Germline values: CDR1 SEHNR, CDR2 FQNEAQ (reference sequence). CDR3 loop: CASSLAECSPLHF. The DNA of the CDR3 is TGTGCCAGCAGCTTAGCGGAGTGTTCACCCCTCCACTTT.

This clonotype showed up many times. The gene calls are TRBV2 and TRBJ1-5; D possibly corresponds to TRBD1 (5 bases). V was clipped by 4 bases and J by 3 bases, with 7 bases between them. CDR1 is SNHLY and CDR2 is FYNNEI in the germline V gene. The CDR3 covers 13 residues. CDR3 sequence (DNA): TGTGCCAGCAGTGGACAGCACAATCAGCCCCAGCATTTT. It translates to CASSGQHNQPQHF.

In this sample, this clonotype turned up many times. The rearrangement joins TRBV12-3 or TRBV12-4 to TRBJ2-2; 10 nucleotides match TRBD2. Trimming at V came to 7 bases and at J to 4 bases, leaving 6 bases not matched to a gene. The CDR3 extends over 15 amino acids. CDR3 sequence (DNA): TGTGCCAGCAACCTAGCGGGGGCGGGCACCGGGGAGCTGTTTTTT. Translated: CASNLAGAGTGELFF.

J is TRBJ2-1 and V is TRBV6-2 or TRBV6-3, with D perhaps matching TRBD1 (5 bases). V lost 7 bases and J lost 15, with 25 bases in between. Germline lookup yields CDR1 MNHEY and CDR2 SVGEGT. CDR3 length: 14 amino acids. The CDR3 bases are TGTGCCAGCATCGAAGCCCTACATGGGGCTAGTCCGTTCTTC. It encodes CASIEALHGASPFF.

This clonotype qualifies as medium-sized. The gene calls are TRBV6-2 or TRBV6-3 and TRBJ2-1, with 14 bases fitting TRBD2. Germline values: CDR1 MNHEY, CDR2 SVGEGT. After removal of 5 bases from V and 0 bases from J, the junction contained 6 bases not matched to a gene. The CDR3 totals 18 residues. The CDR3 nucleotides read TGTGCCAGCAGTGTCGGACTAGCGGGGGGCGGCTCCTACAATGAGCAGTTCTTC. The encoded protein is CASSVGLAGGGSYNEQFF.

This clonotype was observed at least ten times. CDR3 DNA sequence: TGTGCCAGCAGTTTGCAGGGGAGTATTCAGCCCCAGCATTTT. Translating gives CASSLQGSIQPQHF. The gene calls are TRBV12-3 or TRBV12-4 and TRBJ1-5; TRBD1 is a possible D gene (6 bases). CDR3 size: 14 residues. V lost 3 bases, J lost 6 bases, and 12 bases lay in between.

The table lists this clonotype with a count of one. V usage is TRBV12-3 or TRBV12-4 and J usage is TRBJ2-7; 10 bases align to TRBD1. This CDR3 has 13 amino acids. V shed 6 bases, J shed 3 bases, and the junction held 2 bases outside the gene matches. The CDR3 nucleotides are TGTGCCAGCAGCTGGACAGGGGGCTACGAGCAGTACTTC. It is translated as CASSWTGGYEQYF.

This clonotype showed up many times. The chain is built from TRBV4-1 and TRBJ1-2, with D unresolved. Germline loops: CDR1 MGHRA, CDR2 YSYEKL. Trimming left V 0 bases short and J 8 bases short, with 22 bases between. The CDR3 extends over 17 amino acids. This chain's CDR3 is CASSQDRGEKKIRGYTF. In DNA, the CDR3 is TGCGCCAGCAGCCAAGATCGAGGCGAGAAAAAAATTCGGGGCTACACCTTC.

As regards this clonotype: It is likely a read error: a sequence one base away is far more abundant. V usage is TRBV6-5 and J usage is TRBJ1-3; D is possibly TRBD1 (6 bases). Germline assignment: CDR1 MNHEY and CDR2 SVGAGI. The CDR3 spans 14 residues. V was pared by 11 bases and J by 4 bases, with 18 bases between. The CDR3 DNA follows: TGTGCCGCCAAGGGGGGATTCTTCGGAAACACCATATATTTT. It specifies CAAKGGFFGNTIYF.

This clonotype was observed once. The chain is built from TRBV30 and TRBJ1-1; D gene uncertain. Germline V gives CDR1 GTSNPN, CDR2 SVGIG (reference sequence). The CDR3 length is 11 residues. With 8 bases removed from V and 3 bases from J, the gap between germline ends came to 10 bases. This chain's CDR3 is CAAGRDTEAFF. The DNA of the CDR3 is TGTGCCGCAGGACGAGACACTGAAGCTTTCTTT.

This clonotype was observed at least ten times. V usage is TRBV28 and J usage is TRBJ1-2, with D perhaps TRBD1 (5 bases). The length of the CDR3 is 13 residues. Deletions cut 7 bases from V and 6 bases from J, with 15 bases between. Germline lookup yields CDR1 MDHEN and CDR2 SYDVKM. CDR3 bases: TGTGCCAGCACTCGGGGCAGGGCTAATGGCTACACCTTC. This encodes CASTRGRANGYTF.

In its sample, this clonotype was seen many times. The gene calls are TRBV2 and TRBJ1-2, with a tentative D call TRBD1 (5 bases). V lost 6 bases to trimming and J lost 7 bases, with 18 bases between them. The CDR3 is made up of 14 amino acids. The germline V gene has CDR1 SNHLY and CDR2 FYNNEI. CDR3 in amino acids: CASRVGGGQGGYTF. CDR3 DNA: TGTGCCAGCAGGGTCGGAGGCGGTCAGGGTGGCTACACCTTC. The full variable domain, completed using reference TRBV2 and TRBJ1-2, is EPEVTQTPSHQVTQMGQEVILRCVPISNHLYFYWYRQILGQKVEFLVSFYNNEISEKSEIFDDQFSVERPDGSNFTLKIRSTKLEDSAMYFCASRVGGGQGGYTFGSGTRLTVV.

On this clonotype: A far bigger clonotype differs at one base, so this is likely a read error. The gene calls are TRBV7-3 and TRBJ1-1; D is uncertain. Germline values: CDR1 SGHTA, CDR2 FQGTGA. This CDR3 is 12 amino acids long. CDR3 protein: CVSSPGNPEAFF. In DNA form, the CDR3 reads TGTGTCAGCAGTCCAGGTAACCCTGAAGCTTTCTTT. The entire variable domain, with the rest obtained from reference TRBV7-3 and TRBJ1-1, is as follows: GAGVSQTPSNKVTEKGKYVELRCDPISGHTALYWYRQSLGQGPEFLIYFQGTGAADDSGLPNDRFFAVRPEGSVSTLKIQRTERGDSAVYLCVSSPGNPEAFFGQGTRLTVV.

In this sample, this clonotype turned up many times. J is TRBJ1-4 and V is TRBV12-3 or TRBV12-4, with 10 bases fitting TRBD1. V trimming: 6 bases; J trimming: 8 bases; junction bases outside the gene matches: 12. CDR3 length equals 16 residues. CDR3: CASRAGTGALGEKLFF. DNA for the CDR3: TGTGCCAGCAGGGCCGGGACAGGGGCCCTTGGGGAAAAACTGTTTTTT.

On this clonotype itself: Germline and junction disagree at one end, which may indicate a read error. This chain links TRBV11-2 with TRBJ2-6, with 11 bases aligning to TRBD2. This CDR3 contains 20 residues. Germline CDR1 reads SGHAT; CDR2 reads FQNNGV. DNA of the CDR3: TGTTCCAGCAGCTTAGCGTACGGATTAGCGGGGGGGCGAGGGGCCAACGTCCTGACTTTC. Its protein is CSSSLAYGLAGGRGANVLTF.

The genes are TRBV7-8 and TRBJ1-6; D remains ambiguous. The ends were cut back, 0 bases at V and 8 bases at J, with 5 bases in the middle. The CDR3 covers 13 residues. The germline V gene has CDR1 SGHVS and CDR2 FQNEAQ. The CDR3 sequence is CASSLATDSPLHF. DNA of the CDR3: TGTGCCAGCAGCTTAGCGACGGATTCACCCCTCCACTTT.